A single sample is the source of the 3 T cell receptor beta chains below, sequenced in a study of blood T cell repertoires in COVID-19. Generated by immunoSEQ multiplex PCR, the TCRdb table keeps only in-frame clones and is missing some. The sample records about 180,000 clones, around three quarters being singletons. The sample was peripheral blood. The receptors here all came from a man between 65 and 80 years old with active or convalescent COVID-19.

This clone was seen a few times. The rearrangement uses TRBV18 and TRBJ1-5; TRBD1 is a possible D gene (6 bases). The germline gives CDR1 KGHSH, CDR2 LQKENI. Trimming took 2 bases from V and 0 from J, leaving 11 bases between them. CDR3 length: 16 residues. CDR3 in DNA: TGTGCCAGCTCACCAAAGACAGGCCTTAGCAATCAGCCCCAGCATTTT. This encodes CASSPKTGLSNQPQHF.

The rearrangement uses TRBV3-1 (or the pseudogene TRBV3-2) and TRBJ1-3, with D possibly matching TRBD1 (6 bases). Germline assignment: CDR1 LGHDT and CDR2 YNNKEL (reference sequence). Trimming took 5 bases from V and 4 from J, leaving 15 bases between them. This CDR3 has 15 amino acids. The CDR3 region has the DNA TGTGCCAGCAGCTACAGGGTCCTCCAAGGAAACACCATATATTTT. Translating it yields CASSYRVLQGNTIYF.

Of note for this clone: Other nucleotide sequences from this sample produce the same CDR3. The chain is built from TRBV18 and TRBJ2-7; a weak D match, TRBD1 (6 bases). Germline V gives CDR1 KGHSH, CDR2 LQKENI. The CDR3 sequence is 13 residues long. V lost 3 bases and J 3 bases, leaving 9 bases between the germline ends. CDR3 nucleotide sequence: TGTGCCAGCTCACCGGGACAAGACTACGAGCAGTACTTC. Protein sequence: CASSPGQDYEQYF.